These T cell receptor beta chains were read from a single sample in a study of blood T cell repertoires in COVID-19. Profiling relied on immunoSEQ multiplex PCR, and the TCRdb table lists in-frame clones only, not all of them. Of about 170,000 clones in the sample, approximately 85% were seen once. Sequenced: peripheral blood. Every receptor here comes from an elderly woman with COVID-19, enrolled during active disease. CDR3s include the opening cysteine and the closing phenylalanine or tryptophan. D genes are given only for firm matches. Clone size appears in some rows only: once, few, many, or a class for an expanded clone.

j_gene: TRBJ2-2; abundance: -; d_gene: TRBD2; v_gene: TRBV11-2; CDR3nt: TGTGCCAGCAGCCTCATGACTAGCGGGAGCACCGGGGAGCTGTTTTTT; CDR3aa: CASSLMTSGSTGELFF
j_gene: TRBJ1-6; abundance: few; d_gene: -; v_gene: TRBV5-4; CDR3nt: TGTGCCAGCAGCTTAGACACCCTTAATTCACCCCTCCACTTT; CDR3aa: CASSLDTLNSPLHF
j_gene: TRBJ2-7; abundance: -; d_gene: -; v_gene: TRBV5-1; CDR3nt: TGCGCCAGCAGCTTGGAGTGGAGAGCATCCTACGAGCAGTACTTC; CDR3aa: CASSLEWRASYEQYF
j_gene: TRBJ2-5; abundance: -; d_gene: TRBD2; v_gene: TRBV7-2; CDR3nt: TGTGCCAGCAGCATTAGAGCGGGGGTCCAAGAGACCCAGTACTTC; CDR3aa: CASSIRAGVQETQYF
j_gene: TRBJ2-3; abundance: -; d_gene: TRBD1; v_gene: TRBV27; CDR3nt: TGTGCCAGCAGTTTGCCCGCAGGGGGCATTGCAGATACGCAGTATTTT; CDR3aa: CASSLPAGGIADTQYF
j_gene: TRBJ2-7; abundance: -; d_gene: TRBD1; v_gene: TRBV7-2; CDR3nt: TGTGCCAGCAGCATCAACCGGGACAGGGGACACGAGCAGTACTTC; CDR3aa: CASSINRDRGHEQYF
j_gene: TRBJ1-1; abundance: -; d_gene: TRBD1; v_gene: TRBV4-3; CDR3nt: TGCGCCAGCAGCCAATTGTTCCAGGGGGTTTCGGCTGAAGCTTTCTTT; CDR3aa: CASSQLFQGVSAEAFF
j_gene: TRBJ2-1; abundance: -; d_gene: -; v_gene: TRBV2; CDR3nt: TGTGCCAGCAGTGCGCAGGGTGATCAAGGAGCCCAGTTCTTC; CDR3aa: CASSAQGDQGAQFF
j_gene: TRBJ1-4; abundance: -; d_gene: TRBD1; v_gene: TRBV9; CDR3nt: TGTGCCAGCAGCCCCCGACAGGGGTCAACTAATGAAAAACTGTTTTTT; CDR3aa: CASSPRQGSTNEKLFF
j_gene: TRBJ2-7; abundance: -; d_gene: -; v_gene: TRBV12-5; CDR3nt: TGTGCTAGTGGTCTCCCGGATAGCGGAGCCTCCTACGAGCAGTACTTC; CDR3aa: CASGLPDSGASYEQYF
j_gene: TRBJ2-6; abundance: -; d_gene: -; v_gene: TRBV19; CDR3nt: TGTGCCAGTAGTCCCCGCGCAAGCTCTGGGGCCAACGTCCTGACTTTC; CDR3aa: CASSPRASSGANVLTF
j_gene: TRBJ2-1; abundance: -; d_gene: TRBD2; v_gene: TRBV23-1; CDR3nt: TGCGCCAGCAGTCCGTTGGGACTAGCTGCCCTCGATGAGCAGTTCTTC; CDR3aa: CASSPLGLAALDEQFF
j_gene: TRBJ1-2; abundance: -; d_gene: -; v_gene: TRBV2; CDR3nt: TGTGCCAGCAGCATGAAGTTACAGGTTAACTATGGCTACACCTTC; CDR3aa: CASSMKLQVNYGYTF
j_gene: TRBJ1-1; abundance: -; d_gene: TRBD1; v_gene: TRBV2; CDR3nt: TGTGCCAGCAGTTCGACAGGGGGCGGGATTGCTGAAGCTTTCTTT; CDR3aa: CASSSTGGGIAEAFF
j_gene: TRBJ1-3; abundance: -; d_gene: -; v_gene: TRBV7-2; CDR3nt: TGTGCCAGCAGCTTAGGTCCAGTCTCTGGAAACACCATATATTTT; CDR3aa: CASSLGPVSGNTIYF
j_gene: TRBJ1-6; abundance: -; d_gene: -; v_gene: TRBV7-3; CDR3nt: TGTGCCAGCAGCAGGCGGTCCAATTCACCCCTCCACTTT; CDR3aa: CASSRRSNSPLHF
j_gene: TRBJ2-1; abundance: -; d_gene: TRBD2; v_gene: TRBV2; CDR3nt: TGTGCCAGCAGCCCGCCGGGACTAGTTTACAATGAGCAGTTCTTC; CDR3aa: CASSPPGLVYNEQFF
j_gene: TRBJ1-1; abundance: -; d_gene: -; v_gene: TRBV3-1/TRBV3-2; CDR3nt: TGTGCCAGCAGCCCGTACAGGGATACTGAAGCTTTCTTT; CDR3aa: CASSPYRDTEAFF
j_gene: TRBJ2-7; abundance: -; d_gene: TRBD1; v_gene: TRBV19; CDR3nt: TGTGCCAGTACCGGACAGGGTGGGTACGAGCAGTACTTC; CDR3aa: CASTGQGGYEQYF
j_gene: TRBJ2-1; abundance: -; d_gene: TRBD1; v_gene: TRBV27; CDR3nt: TGTGCCAGCAGATCCACAGGGGGCTTTTACAATGAGCAGTTCTTC; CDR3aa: CASRSTGGFYNEQFF
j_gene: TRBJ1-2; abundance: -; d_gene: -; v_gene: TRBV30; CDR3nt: TGTGCCTGGGCCACCCAGGGACTCTTAAACTATGGCTACACCTTC; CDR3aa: CAWATQGLLNYGYTF
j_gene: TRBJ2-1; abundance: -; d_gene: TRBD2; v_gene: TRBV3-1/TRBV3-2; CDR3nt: TGTGCCAGCAGCCTCCAGACTAGCGGGAGCTCCTACAATGAGCAGTTCTTC; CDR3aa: CASSLQTSGSSYNEQFF
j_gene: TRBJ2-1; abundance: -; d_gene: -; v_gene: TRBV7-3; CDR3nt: TGTGCCAGCGCAGGGGCGGACAATGAGCAGTTCTTC; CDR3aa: CASAGADNEQFF
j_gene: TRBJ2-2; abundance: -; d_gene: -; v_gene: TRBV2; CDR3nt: TGTGCCAGCAGAGGACAGAACACCGGGGAGCTGTTTTTT; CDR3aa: CASRGQNTGELFF
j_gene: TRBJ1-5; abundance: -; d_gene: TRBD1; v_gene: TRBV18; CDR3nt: TGTGCCAGCTCATCAGCAGGGGGTTGGGGGGATCAGCCCCAGCATTTT; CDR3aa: CASSSAGGWGDQPQHF
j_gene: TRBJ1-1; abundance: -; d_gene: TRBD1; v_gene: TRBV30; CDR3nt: TGTGCCTGGAGTGGACAGGGGATCACTGAAGCTTTCTTT; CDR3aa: CAWSGQGITEAFF
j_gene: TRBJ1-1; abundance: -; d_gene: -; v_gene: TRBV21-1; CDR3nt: TGTGCCAGCAGCAAAGGGAGAGGGTTCACTGAAGCTTTCTTT; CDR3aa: CASSKGRGFTEAFF
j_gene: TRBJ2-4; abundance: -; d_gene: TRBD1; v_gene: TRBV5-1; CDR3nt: TGCGCCAGCAGCTTGCCAGGGGGCATAGCCAAAAACATTCAGTACTTC; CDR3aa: CASSLPGGIAKNIQYF